This entry lists 9 T cell receptor beta chains sequenced from one sample in a study of radiotherapy plus CTLA-4 blockade in lung cancer. Data came from immunoSEQ multiplex PCR; TCRdb stores just in-frame clones and leaves some out. Altogether over 14,000 clones are present, about 87% being singletons, with the ten largest covering 13% to 15%. Sequencing was performed on peripheral blood, taken from a patient treated with radiotherapy plus ipilimumab. The receptor set was obtained from a human donor with non-small cell lung cancer that progressed on radiotherapy plus ipilimumab. Some clones in this sample may be carry-over from other donors' samples.

The chain has TRBV30 and TRBJ1-5; 7 nucleotides line up with TRBD1. CDR3 size: 14 residues. The germline CDR1 and CDR2 sequences are GTSNPN and SVGIG (reference sequence). V was clipped by 1 base and J by 2 bases; unmatched bases: 2. CDR3: CAWSATGRNQPQHF. In DNA, the CDR3 is TGTGCCTGGAGTGCGACAGGGCGCAATCAGCCCCAGCATTTT. The full variable domain, rest sourced from reference TRBV30 and TRBJ1-5, is SQTIHQWPATLVQPVGSPLSLECTVEGTSNPNLYWYRQAAGRGLQLLFYSVGIGQISSEVPQNLSASRPQDRQFILSSKKLLLSDSGFYLCAWSATGRNQPQHFGDGTRLSIL.

CDR3 protein: CSVTLNNQPQHF. In DNA form, the CDR3 reads TGCAGCGTTACTCTTAACAATCAGCCCCAGCATTTT. V and J are TRBV29-1 and TRBJ1-5; unclear D gene. Germline V gene data show CDR1 as SQVTM and CDR2 as ANQGSEA. The CDR3 loop spans 12 amino acids. Trimming cost V 5 bases and J 3 bases, with 8 bases left between them.

V is TRBV10-3 and J is TRBJ1-1; D unclear. Per germline, CDR1 ENHRY and CDR2 SYGVKD. Trimming took 4 bases from V and 5 from J, leaving 8 bases between them. The CDR3 spans 12 residues. CDR3 protein: CAISGGLTEAFF. The CDR3 bases are TGTGCCATCAGTGGAGGGCTAACTGAAGCTTTCTTT.

The chain has TRBV29-1 and TRBJ1-4; TRBD1 is a possible D gene (6 bases). This CDR3 contains 12 residues. Germline V lookup: CDR1 SQVTM, CDR2 ANQGSEA. Between the trimmed V and J ends, which lost 5 bases and 7 bases, there was a span of 11 bases. The CDR3 sequence: CSVSQGSEKLFF. The CDR3 bases are TGCAGCGTTAGCCAGGGGAGTGAAAAACTGTTTTTT.

The J gene is TRBJ2-5, the V gene TRBV5-6; 8 positions agree with TRBD2. V shed 1 base and J 1 base; nucleotides not matched to a gene: 3. The CDR3 totals 15 residues. From germline, CDR1 is SGHDT and CDR2 YYEEEE. CDR3 bases: TGTGCCAGCAGCTTGCTGGCGGGAGGCCAAGAGACCCAGTACTTC. Protein: CASSLLAGGQETQYF.

This sequence joins TRBV10-3 and TRBJ2-3, with 7 bases aligning to TRBD2. The CDR3 consists of 15 residues. The junction had 4 bases not matched to a gene; V was cut back by 4 bases and J by 0 bases. Germline V lookup: CDR1 ENHRY, CDR2 SYGVKD. CDR3 DNA sequence: TGTGCCATCAGTGGGGGGGGACGTAGCACAGATACGCAGTATTTT. Translating it yields CAISGGGRSTDTQYF.

The chain couples TRBV19 to TRBJ2-1, with a weak D call TRBD2 (6 bases). Germline assignment: CDR1 LNHDA and CDR2 SQIVND (reference sequence). The V gene lost 1 base and the J gene lost 10 bases, with 17 bases spanning the gap. The CDR3 runs to 15 residues. CDR3 in DNA: TGTGCCAGTAGTATAGGGAGGGCCGCCAGTGTCGAGCAGTTCTTC. Translating gives CASSIGRAASVEQFF.

The J gene is TRBJ2-7, the V gene TRBV27; TRBD2 matches at 7 bases. CDR3 length equals 14 residues. Germline CDR1 reads MNHEY; CDR2 reads SMNVEV (reference sequence). V gave up 3 bases and J gave up 3 bases; unmatched junction bases: 5. For the CDR3, the DNA is TGTGCCAGCAGTTTTGGCGGGAGCGACTACGAGCAGTACTTC. It translates to CASSFGGSDYEQYF.

The DNA of the CDR3 is TGTGCCAGCAGCGACTCTAGCGCCTTCTACGAGCAGTACTTC. Residues: CASSDSSAFYEQYF. This chain joins TRBV7-6 and TRBJ2-7, with D perhaps TRBD2 (6 bases). The CDR3 has 14 amino acids. The germline V gene encodes CDR1 SGHVS and CDR2 FNYEAQ. With 5 bases removed from V and 3 bases from J, the gap between germline ends came to 14 bases.